The next 15 T cell receptor beta chains were all read from a single sample in a study of shared clonotypes between healthy human individuals. Assay used: immunoSEQ multiplex PCR; TCRdb lists only in-frame clones, some missing. The sample holds about 1 million clones, around 74% seen once. Sequencing used memory CD4+ T cells sorted from blood. Regarding subset: CD45RA-negative fraction. The receptors come from a young man in good health.

This clone was detected only a few times. The chain employs TRBV7-9 and TRBJ2-7; a weak D match, TRBD2 (5 bases). In germline, CDR1 is SEHNR, CDR2 FQNEAQ (reference sequence). Trimming took off 5 bases at V and 0 bases at J, with 17 bases between the two ends. There are 16 residues in the CDR3. CDR3 sequence reads: CASSKRGLESSYEQYF. CDR3 nucleotides: TGTGCCAGCAGCAAACGGGGATTAGAGAGCTCCTACGAGCAGTACTTC.

A word on this clone: A much larger clone differs by one base, so this may be a read error. The chain uses TRBV11-1 and TRBJ1-2; D unresolved. The CDR3 runs 12 residues. Per the germline V gene, CDR1 is SGHAT and CDR2 is FQDESV (reference sequence). V lost 0 bases and J 4 bases, leaving 3 bases between the germline ends. The CDR3 DNA reads TGTGCCAGCAGCTTAGCGGGCTATGGCTACACCTTC. Protein sequence: CASSLAGYGYTF. The variable domain in full, completed from reference TRBV11-1 and TRBJ1-2, reads EAEVAQSPRYKITEKSQAVAFWCDPISGHATLYWYRQILGQGPELLVQFQDESVVDDSQLPKDRFSAERLKGVDSTLKIQPAELGDSAMYLCASSLAGYGYTFGSGTRLTVV.

This chain links TRBV7-9 with TRBJ1-6; tentatively, D is TRBD1 (5 bases). CDR1 and CDR2 from the germline V gene are SEHNR and FQNEAQ (reference sequence). V gave up 6 bases and J gave up 10 bases, with 16 bases separating them. The length of the CDR3 is 14 residues. CDR3 coding DNA: TGTGCCAGCAGTGCAGGGATCTCGGGATCACCCCTCCACTTT. Translated, it gives CASSAGISGSPLHF.

Only one count was recorded for this clone. This chain uses TRBV5-1 with TRBJ1-3; 7 bases are shared with TRBD1. V was pared by 0 bases and J by 6 bases, with 3 bases of the junction left unmatched. The CDR3 loop spans 14 amino acids. Looked up from germline, CDR1 is SGHRS and CDR2 is YFSETQ. CDR3 sequence (DNA): TGCGCCAGCAGCTTGGGAGGGGGCGAAAACACCATATATTTT. Encoded protein: CASSLGGGENTIYF. The full variable domain, in which reference TRBV5-1 and TRBJ1-3 provide the parts outside the CDR3, is KAGVTQTPRYLIKTRGQQVTLSCSPISGHRSVSWYQQTPGQGLQFLFEYFSETQRNKGNFPGRFSGRQFSNSRSEMNVSTLELGDSALYLCASSLGGGENTIYFGEGSWLTVV.

The gene calls are TRBV6-5 and TRBJ1-6; D is undetermined. V was shortened by 0 bases and J by 9 bases, with 3 bases between the two germline ends. This CDR3 is built from 12 residues. Germline V gene data show CDR1 as MNHEY and CDR2 as SVGAGI. The chain's CDR3 is CASSYSRSPLHF. For the CDR3, the DNA is TGTGCCAGCAGTTACTCCCGTTCACCCCTCCACTTT.

This clone was found once. This chain joins TRBV15 and TRBJ2-7; D may be TRBD1 (5 bases). The germline V gene encodes CDR1 LNHNV and CDR2 YYDKDF (reference sequence). The ends were cut back, 1 base at V and 3 bases at J, with 7 bases in the middle. The CDR3 totals 13 residues. This chain's CDR3 is CATSRGQNYEQYF. CDR3 sequence (DNA): TGTGCCACCAGCAGAGGACAGAACTACGAGCAGTACTTC.

The chain links TRBV6-6 to TRBJ1-5; D might be TRBD1 (5 bases). This CDR3 is built from 14 residues. Germline-derived CDR1 and CDR2 are MNHNY and SVGAGI (reference sequence). Trimming left V 7 bases short and J 7 bases short, with 17 bases between. The CDR3 bases are TGTGCCAGCACCACGGAAGGGGCTCGACAGCCCCAGCATTTT. Translated: CASTTEGARQPQHF.

The CDR3 reads CASSLGPGGYEKLFF. The CDR3 DNA reads as TGTGCCAGCAGCTTGGGGCCAGGGGGCTATGAAAAACTGTTTTTT. J is TRBJ1-4 and V is TRBV2; 8 nucleotides agree with TRBD1. Germline CDR1 SNHLY, CDR2 FYNNEI. The CDR3 is made up of 15 amino acids. The V and J ends lost 6 bases and 6 bases, in that order; junction bases with no gene match: 9.

V is TRBV6-5 and J is TRBJ2-7; D gene ambiguous. Germline CDR1 MNHEY, CDR2 SVGAGI. V was clipped by 4 bases and J by 3 bases, with 10 bases between them. CDR3 length equals 13 residues. The CDR3 DNA reads TGTGCCAGCAGTTCCTCCTGGGGCTACGAGCAGTACTTC. Its translation is CASSSSWGYEQYF.

This clone has only one observation. The rearrangement uses TRBV7-2 and TRBJ2-5; TRBD2 is a possible D gene (6 bases). This CDR3 region has 15 residues. From germline, CDR1 is SGHTA and CDR2 FQGNSA. V lost 6 bases, J lost 4 bases, and 18 bases lay in between. This CDR3 is CASSDRPGRRETQYF. The CDR3 DNA reads TGTGCCAGCAGTGATCGGCCAGGGAGGAGAGAGACCCAGTACTTC.

The chain couples TRBV28 to TRBJ1-6; D possibly corresponds to TRBD1 (5 bases). The CDR3 covers 15 residues. The germline V and J ends were trimmed by 4 bases and 10 bases, with 17 bases remaining between them. Germline lookup yields CDR1 MDHEN and CDR2 SYDVKM. The DNA of the CDR3 is TGTGCCAGCAGTTCCCCGGGGCCTGGATGGTCACCCCTCCACTTT. Its protein product is CASSSPGPGWSPLHF. The variable domain in full, completed from reference TRBV28 and TRBJ1-6, reads DVKVTQSSRYLVKRTGEKVFLECVQDMDHENMFWYRQDPGLGLRLIYFSYDVKMKEKGDIPEGYSVSREKKERFSLILESASTNQTSMYLCASSSPGPGWSPLHFGNGTRLTVT.

As for this clone: A read error may be the cause here, since a much bigger clone is one base away. The chain combines TRBV7-3 with TRBJ2-3; D uncertain. CDR1 SGHTA and CDR2 FQGTGA come from the germline V gene. The CDR3 is 12 residues long. Trimming removed 3 bases from V and 4 bases from J, with 5 bases in between. The CDR3 sequence: CASSFGSDTQYF. DNA for the CDR3: TGTGCCAGCAGCTTTGGCTCAGATACGCAGTATTTT.

Concerning this clone: Other DNA sequences in the sample encode the same CDR3. The genes are TRBV6-5 and TRBJ1-1; the match to TRBD1 covers 9 bases. CDR1 is MNHEY and CDR2 is SVGAGI in the germline V gene. The CDR3 totals 13 residues. The V gene end was trimmed by 4 bases and the J gene end by 4 bases; junction bases not matched to a gene: 1. CDR3 sequence: CASSLTGGTEAFF. CDR3 nucleotides: TGTGCCAGCAGTTTGACAGGGGGCACTGAAGCTTTCTTT.

V and J are TRBV5-6 and TRBJ1-2; D remains unclear. V lost 4 bases and J 4 bases, leaving 14 bases between the germline ends. Germline CDR1 SGHDT, CDR2 YYEEEE. The CDR3 consists of 14 residues. In DNA form, the CDR3 reads TGTGCCAGCAGCCCCGGGAAGGGCACCTATGGCTACACCTTC. The encoded protein is CASSPGKGTYGYTF.

This chain uses TRBV28 with TRBJ1-2; tentative D call: TRBD1 (5 bases). CDR3 size: 12 residues. The V gene lost 4 bases and the J gene lost 6 bases, with 9 bases spanning the gap. Germline CDR1 is MDHEN and CDR2 is SYDVKM. The CDR3 loop reads CASSWTHHGYTF. CDR3 sequence (DNA): TGTGCCAGCAGTTGGACACATCATGGCTACACCTTC.